This T cell receptor (beta chain) is drawn from a study of T-cell reconstitution after alpha-beta-depleted transplantation in children. Study observations and caveats: Expanded graft clones, several hundred of them, were reportedly the source of alpha-beta T cells about two months after transplant. Day-60 TCRbeta diversity that was high in some patients was derived from surviving recipient T cells and thymic progenitors. The authors attributed T-cell counts and diversity one year after transplant mostly to newly produced T cells.

Using unique molecular identifiers, the investigators prepared the TCRbeta library. TCRdb itself ran the PCR reads through MiXCR, one entry per CDR3 protein. Among fewer than 750,000 distinct CDR3 sequences listed, 27% were seen once. CDR3 size: 15 residues. The germline V gene has CDR1 DFQATT and CDR2 SNEGSKA (reference sequence). V was cut by 5 bases and J by 2 bases, with 18 bases left in between. A remark on this clonotype: As yet, its antigen is unknown.

The receptor was isolated from a boy under two years old with Wiskott-Aldrich syndrome, due to receive a stem cell transplant. The sample here was PBMCs, taken before TCRalphabeta/CD19-depleted stem cell transplant. V is TRBV20-1 and J is TRBJ2-5; D is unresolved. This chain's CDR3 is CSASRAVGPQETQYF. As DNA, the CDR3 is TGCAGTGCTTCACGGGCCGTGGGTCCACAAGAGACCCAGTACTTC.